Below are 23 T cell receptor beta chains sequenced from a single sample in a study of OX40 agonist ivuxolimab in advanced cancers. Sequenced by immunoSEQ multiplex PCR; TCRdb stores in-frame clones only, minus some. The sample consists of 99,000 or so clones, 90% to 95% of them appearing once. The specimen comprised CD4+ or CD8+ T cells sorted from blood, sampled in a trial of the OX40 agonist ivuxolimab. Receptor source: an adult with an advanced solid tumor such as melanoma, head and neck, liver or kidney cancer.

The J gene is TRBJ2-3, the V gene TRBV7-8; TRBD1 aligns across 8 bases. Germline V lookup: CDR1 SGHVS, CDR2 FQNEAQ. This CDR3 region has 15 residues. Trimming removed 6 bases from V and 0 bases from J; junction bases left unmatched: 5. The CDR3 DNA sequence: TGTGCCAGCAGGCCGGACAGGGCTAGCACAGATACGCAGTATTTT. Residues: CASRPDRASTDTQYF. Complete variable domain (other parts from reference TRBV7-8 and TRBJ2-3): GAGVSQSPRYKVAKRGQDVALRCDPISGHVSLFWYQQALGQGPEFLTYFQNEAQLDKSGLPSDRFFAERPEGSVSTLKIQRTQQEDSAVYLCASRPDRASTDTQYFGPGTRLTVL.

The V and J genes are TRBV18 and TRBJ2-6; 9 nucleotides match TRBD1. The V gene end was trimmed by 1 base and the J gene end by 2 bases; junction bases not matched to a gene: 0. This CDR3 has 16 amino acids. Germline CDR1 and CDR2: KGHSH and LQKENI. CDR3 nucleotides: TGTGCCAGCTCACCACGACAGGGGGCTGGGGCCAACGTCCTGACTTTC. This translates into CASSPRQGAGANVLTF.

The V and J genes are TRBV7-2 and TRBJ2-7, with D maybe TRBD1 (5 bases). The V and J ends lost 1 base and 4 bases respectively, with 14 bases between them. CDR1 is SGHTA and CDR2 is FQGNSA in the germline V gene. The CDR3 runs 15 residues. CDR3 loop: CASSLDSWGPYEQYF. The CDR3 coding sequence is TGTGCCAGCAGCTTAGATTCTTGGGGCCCATACGAGCAGTACTTC.

The chain links TRBV7-9 to TRBJ1-2, with 11 bases matching TRBD1. Germline values: CDR1 SEHNR, CDR2 FQNEAQ (reference sequence). The ends lost 4 bases at V and 7 bases at J; junction bases unmatched: 8. CDR3 length equals 15 residues. DNA for the CDR3: TGTGCCAGCAGCTCAAGGACAGGGGGCAGAGCTGGCTACACCTTC. Translation gives CASSSRTGGRAGYTF. The entire variable domain, with the rest obtained from reference TRBV7-9 and TRBJ1-2, is as follows: DTGVSQNPRHKITKRGQNVTFRCDPISEHNRLYWYRQTLGQGPEFLTYFQNEAQLEKSRLLSDRFSAERPKGSFSTLEIQRTEQGDSAMYLCASSSRTGGRAGYTFGSGTRLTVV.

The chain joins TRBV4-3 to TRBJ1-4, with D unresolved. From germline, CDR1 is LGHNA and CDR2 YSLEER. The germline V and J ends were trimmed by 0 bases and 4 bases, with 18 bases remaining between them. CDR3 length: 18 amino acids. The CDR3 region is CASSQEGPLASDNEKLFF. CDR3 in DNA: TGCGCCAGCAGCCAAGAAGGACCTTTAGCAAGCGATAATGAAAAACTGTTTTTT.

The V and J genes are TRBV4-3 and TRBJ2-1; 13 bases map to TRBD2. The CDR3 extends over 17 amino acids. Germline V gene data show CDR1 as LGHNA and CDR2 as YSLEER. The junction had 10 bases not matched to a gene; V was cut back by 4 bases and J by 7 bases. In DNA, the CDR3 is TGCGCCAGCAGCCCGGTGGGGACTAGCGGGACCGGGAATGAGCAGTTCTTC. Encoded protein: CASSPVGTSGTGNEQFF.

The V call is TRBV18, the J call TRBJ1-1; the D gene is possibly TRBD1 (6 bases). This CDR3 contains 15 residues. CDR1 KGHSH and CDR2 LQKENI come from the germline V gene. The V end lost 3 bases, the J end lost 8 bases, and 19 bases lay between the germline ends. In DNA form, the CDR3 reads TGTGCCAGCTCACCCGCGGGCAGGGGAGGAGGGGAAGCTTTCTTT. It encodes CASSPAGRGGGEAFF.

The V and J genes are TRBV7-3 and TRBJ2-3; D possibly corresponds to TRBD2 (6 bases). There are 15 residues in the CDR3. Germline-derived CDR1 and CDR2 are SGHTA and FQGTGA. Trimming took off 3 bases at V and 1 base at J, with 11 bases between the two ends. The CDR3 sequence is CASSLGLPGTDTQYF. In nucleotides, the CDR3 is TGTGCCAGCAGCTTGGGACTGCCCGGCACAGATACGCAGTATTTT.

The rearrangement uses TRBV4-3 and TRBJ2-7, with 8 bases identical to TRBD1. V shed 4 bases and J 9 bases; nucleotides not matched to a gene: 8. The CDR3 covers 13 residues. Germline V gene lookup returns CDR1 LGHNA and CDR2 YSLEER. The DNA of the CDR3 is TGCGCCAGCAGCCCCCAAACAGGGGGTGTGCAGTACTTC. This gives the protein CASSPQTGGVQYF.

This clone was detected only once. CDR3 sequence: CASSLYDASGELFF. CDR3 bases: TGTGCCAGCAGCCTCTACGATGCTAGTGGGGAGCTGTTTTTT. The rearrangement uses TRBV7-2 and TRBJ2-2; D not resolved. Germline V lookup: CDR1 SGHTA, CDR2 FQGNSA. Trimming took off 5 bases at V and 8 bases at J, with 15 bases between the two ends. The CDR3 sequence is 14 residues long.

This clone was detected only a few times. This chain joins TRBV28 and TRBJ2-5; TRBD2 agrees at 7 bases. Germline CDR1 is MDHEN and CDR2 is SYDVKM. V was clipped by 11 bases and J by 5 bases; unmatched bases: 11. The CDR3 covers 13 residues. The CDR3 region is CAGSEAGFETQYF. The CDR3 coding sequence is TGTGCCGGGTCTGAAGCGGGATTCGAGACCCAGTACTTC. The full variable domain, rest sourced from reference TRBV28 and TRBJ2-5, is DVKVTQSSRYLVKRTGEKVFLECVQDMDHENMFWYRQDPGLGLRLIYFSYDVKMKEKGDIPEGYSVSREKKERFSLILESASTNQTSMYLCAGSEAGFETQYFGPGTRLLVL.

The chain recombines TRBV18 with TRBJ1-5; 9 bases match TRBD1. CDR3 length equals 16 residues. CDR1 is KGHSH and CDR2 is LQKENI in the germline V gene. J gave up 2 bases and V 3 bases, and 5 bases lay outside the gene matches. The CDR3 region is CASSPTTGGGNQPQHF. CDR3 in DNA: TGTGCCAGCTCACCTACGACAGGGGGAGGCAATCAGCCCCAGCATTTT.

The chain joins TRBV5-5 to TRBJ2-7, with 7 bases aligning to TRBD1. The CDR3 extends over 14 amino acids. The germline CDR1 and CDR2 sequences are SGHKS and YYEKEE (reference sequence). V lost 4 bases, J lost 2 bases, and 6 bases stayed unmatched. CDR3 residues: CASSLDRVPYEQYF. In DNA, the CDR3 is TGTGCCAGCAGCCTAGACAGGGTCCCCTACGAGCAGTACTTC.

This clone was counted only a few times. The chain joins TRBV5-1 to TRBJ1-4, with 8 bases that match TRBD1. V gave up 1 base and J gave up 7 bases; unmatched junction bases: 6. CDR1 and CDR2 (germline): SGHRS, YFSETQ. This CDR3 has 15 residues. CDR3 bases: TGCGCCAGCAGCTTGTCTCAGGGGGCACGTGAAAAACTGTTTTTT. It is translated as CASSLSQGAREKLFF.

This sequence joins TRBV7-9 and TRBJ2-1, with 9 bases identical to TRBD2. Germline CDR1 and CDR2: SEHNR and FQNEAQ (reference sequence). After removal of 3 bases from V and 7 bases from J, the junction contained 4 bases not matched to a gene. This CDR3 has 14 residues. As DNA, the CDR3 is TGTGCCAGCAGCTTCGGGACTAGCAAAAATGAGCAGTTCTTC. Its translation is CASSFGTSKNEQFF.

This clone was observed a few times. The rearrangement links TRBV5-1 to TRBJ2-5, with TRBD1 matching over 7 bases. Trimming removed 4 bases from V and 2 bases from J; junction bases left unmatched: 2. Germline CDR1 reads SGHRS; CDR2 reads YFSETQ. The CDR3 length is 13 residues. CDR3 coding DNA: TGCGCCAGCAGCCCGGACAGGCAAGAGACCCAGTACTTC. Protein: CASSPDRQETQYF.

The chain carries TRBV6-6 and TRBJ2-7; 9 bases match TRBD1. Trimming cost V 2 bases and J 6 bases; bases outside gene matches: 8. The germline gives CDR1 MNHNY, CDR2 SVGAGI (reference sequence). The CDR3 spans 15 residues. The DNA for the CDR3 is TGTGCCAGCAGTTACCACCCGGGACAGGGTGGCGAGCAGTACTTC. It yields the protein CASSYHPGQGGEQYF.

This clone was found a few times. V is TRBV11-2 and J is TRBJ2-5; TRBD2 might be the D (6 bases). Germline V gene lookup returns CDR1 SGHAT and CDR2 FQNNGV. The length of the CDR3 is 16 residues. Trimming removed 4 bases from V and 5 bases from J, with 20 bases in between. The CDR3 DNA is TGTGCCAGCAGCTCAGGGACTCTGGGTTGGCGGGAGACCCAGTACTTC. Protein product: CASSSGTLGWRETQYF.

The CDR3 is CASSLAGAGMGEQYF. As DNA, the CDR3 is TGTGCCAGCAGCTTAGCTGGGGCAGGGATGGGCGAGCAGTACTTC. The V and J genes are TRBV7-2 and TRBJ2-7, with a tentative D call TRBD1 (5 bases). Trimming pared 0 bases from V and 6 bases from J, leaving 15 bases between. This CDR3 region has 15 residues. Germline CDR1 and CDR2: SGHTA and FQGNSA.

The chain links TRBV2 to TRBJ1-4; the match to TRBD1 covers 8 bases. CDR1 SNHLY and CDR2 FYNNEI come from the germline V gene. The ends lost 6 bases at V and 4 bases at J; junction bases unmatched: 4. CDR3 length: 14 amino acids. The CDR3 sequence is CASSPDRVNEKLFF. Here the CDR3 DNA reads TGTGCCAGCAGCCCGGACAGGGTTAATGAAAAACTGTTTTTT. Together with reference TRBV2 and TRBJ1-4, the CDR3 gives the full variable domain: EPEVTQTPSHQVTQMGQEVILRCVPISNHLYFYWYRQILGQKVEFLVSFYNNEISEKSEIFDDQFSVERPDGSNFTLKIRSTKLEDSAMYFCASSPDRVNEKLFFGSGTQLSVL.

The CDR3 protein is CASIQSSMVSRPQHF. CDR3 in DNA: TGTGCCAGTATACAGTCGAGCATGGTAAGTCGGCCCCAGCATTTT. This sequence joins TRBV19 and TRBJ1-5, with unresolved D. Germline CDR1 and CDR2: LNHDA and SQIVND (reference sequence). V was shortened by 7 bases and J by 9 bases, with 22 bases between the two germline ends. The CDR3 is made up of 15 amino acids.

The chain combines TRBV7-2 with TRBJ2-1; possibly TRBD1 or TRBD2 for D (5 bases each). Deletions cut 1 base from V and 1 base from J, with 11 bases between. This CDR3 contains 16 residues. CDR1 and CDR2 (germline): SGHTA, FQGNSA. The CDR3 region has the DNA TGTGCCAGCAGCTTAGACCCGGGGCGATCCTACAATGAGCAGTTCTTC. It encodes CASSLDPGRSYNEQFF.

V usage is TRBV18 and J usage is TRBJ1-2, with a weak D call TRBD1 (5 bases). The germline V gene encodes CDR1 KGHSH and CDR2 LQKENI. With 3 bases removed from V and 2 bases from J, the gap between germline ends came to 7 bases. This CDR3 has 13 residues. The CDR3 nucleotides are TGTGCCAGCTCACCGGACACCAACTATGGCTACACCTTC. It codes for CASSPDTNYGYTF.